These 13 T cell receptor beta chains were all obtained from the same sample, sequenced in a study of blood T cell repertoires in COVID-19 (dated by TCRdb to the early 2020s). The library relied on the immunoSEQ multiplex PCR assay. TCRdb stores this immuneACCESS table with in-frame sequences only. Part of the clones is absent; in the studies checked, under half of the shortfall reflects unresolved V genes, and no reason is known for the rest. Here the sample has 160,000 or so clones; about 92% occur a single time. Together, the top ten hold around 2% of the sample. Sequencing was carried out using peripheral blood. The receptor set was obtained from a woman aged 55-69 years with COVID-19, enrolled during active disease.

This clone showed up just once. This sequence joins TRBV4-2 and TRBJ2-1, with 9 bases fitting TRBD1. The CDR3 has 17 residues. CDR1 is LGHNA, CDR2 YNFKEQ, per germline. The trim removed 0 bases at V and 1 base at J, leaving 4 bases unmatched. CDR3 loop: CASSQDLGTGSYNEQFF. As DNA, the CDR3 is TGTGCCAGCAGCCAAGACCTGGGGACAGGGTCCTACAATGAGCAGTTCTTC.

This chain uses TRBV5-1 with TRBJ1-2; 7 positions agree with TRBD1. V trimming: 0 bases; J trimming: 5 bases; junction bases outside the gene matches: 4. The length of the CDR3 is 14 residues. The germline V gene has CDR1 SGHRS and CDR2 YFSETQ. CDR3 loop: CASSLEGGGYGYTF. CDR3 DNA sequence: TGCGCCAGCAGCTTGGAAGGGGGCGGGTATGGCTACACCTTC.

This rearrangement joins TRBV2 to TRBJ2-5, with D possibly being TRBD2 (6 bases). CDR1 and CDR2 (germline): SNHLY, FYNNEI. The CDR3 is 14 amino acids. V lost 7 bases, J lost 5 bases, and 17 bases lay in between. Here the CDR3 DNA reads TGTGCCAGCATAGGGCTAGCGTTCACCGAGACCCAGTACTTC. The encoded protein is CASIGLAFTETQYF.

CDR3 DNA sequence: TGTGCCAGCAGCTTACAGGGGGAACTCTACGAGCAGTACTTC. It codes for CASSLQGELYEQYF. The gene calls are TRBV7-8 and TRBJ2-7; 7 bases fit TRBD1. This CDR3 is 14 amino acids long. J gave up 3 bases and V 2 bases, and 4 bases lay outside the gene matches. The germline gives CDR1 SGHVS, CDR2 FQNEAQ.

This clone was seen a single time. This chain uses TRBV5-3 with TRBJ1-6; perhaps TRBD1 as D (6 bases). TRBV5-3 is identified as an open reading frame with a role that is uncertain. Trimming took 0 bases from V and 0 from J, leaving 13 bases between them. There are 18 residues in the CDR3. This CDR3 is CARSLARQVSSYNSPLHF. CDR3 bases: TGTGCCAGAAGCTTGGCCAGACAGGTGAGCTCCTATAATTCACCCCTCCACTTT.

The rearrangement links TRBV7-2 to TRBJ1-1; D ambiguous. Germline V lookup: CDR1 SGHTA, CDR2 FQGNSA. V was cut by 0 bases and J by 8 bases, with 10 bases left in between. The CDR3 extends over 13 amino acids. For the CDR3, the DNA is TGTGCCAGCAGCTTAGCGGTGGCGGAGGAAGCTTTCTTT. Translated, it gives CASSLAVAEEAFF.

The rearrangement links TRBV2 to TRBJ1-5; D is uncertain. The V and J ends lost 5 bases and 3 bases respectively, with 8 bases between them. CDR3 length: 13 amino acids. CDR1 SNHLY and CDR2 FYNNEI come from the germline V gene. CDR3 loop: CASSPGFNQPQHF. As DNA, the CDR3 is TGTGCCAGCAGTCCGGGATTCAATCAGCCCCAGCATTTT.

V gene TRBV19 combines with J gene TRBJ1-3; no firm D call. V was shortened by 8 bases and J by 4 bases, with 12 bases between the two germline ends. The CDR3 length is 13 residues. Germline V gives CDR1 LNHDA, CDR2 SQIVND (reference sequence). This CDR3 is CASGQMTGNTIYF. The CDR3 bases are TGTGCCAGTGGGCAGATGACAGGAAACACCATATATTTT.

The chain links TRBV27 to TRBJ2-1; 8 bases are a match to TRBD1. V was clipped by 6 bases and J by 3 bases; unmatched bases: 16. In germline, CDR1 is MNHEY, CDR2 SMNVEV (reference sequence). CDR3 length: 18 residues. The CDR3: CASRRQQFPGQGYNEQFF. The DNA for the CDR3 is TGTGCCAGCAGACGCCAGCAGTTTCCCGGACAGGGCTACAATGAGCAGTTCTTC.

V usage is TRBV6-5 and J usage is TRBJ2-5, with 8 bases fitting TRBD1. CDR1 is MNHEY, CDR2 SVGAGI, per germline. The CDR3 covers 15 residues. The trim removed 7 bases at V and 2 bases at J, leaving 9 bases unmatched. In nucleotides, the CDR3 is TGTGCCAGCACTGGCTCGACAGGGGAACAAGAGACCCAGTACTTC. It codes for CASTGSTGEQETQYF.

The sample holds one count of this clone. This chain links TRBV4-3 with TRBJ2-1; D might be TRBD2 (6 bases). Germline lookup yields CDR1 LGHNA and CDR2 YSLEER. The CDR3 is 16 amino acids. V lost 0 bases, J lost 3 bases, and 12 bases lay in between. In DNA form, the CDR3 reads TGCGCCAGCAGCCAAGAAAGAATAGCGGTCTACAATGAGCAGTTCTTC. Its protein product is CASSQERIAVYNEQFF.

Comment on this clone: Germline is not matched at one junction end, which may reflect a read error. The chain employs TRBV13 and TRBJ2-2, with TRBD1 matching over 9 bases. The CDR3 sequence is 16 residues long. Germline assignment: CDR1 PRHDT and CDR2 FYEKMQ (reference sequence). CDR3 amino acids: CASSVGGTGIDGELFF. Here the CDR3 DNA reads TGTGCCAGCAGCGTAGGGGGGACAGGGATCGACGGGGAGCTGTTTTTT.

In nucleotides, the CDR3 is TGTGCCAGTAGTGAACAGGGGGCTCGGGGAAACTATGGCTACACCTTC. Translated: CASSEQGARGNYGYTF. The rearrangement uses TRBV19 and TRBJ1-2; TRBD1 agrees at 9 bases. This CDR3 region has 16 residues. Germline V gives CDR1 LNHDA, CDR2 SQIVND (reference sequence). The V segment lost 5 bases and the J segment 2 bases; nucleotides outside the gene matches: 9. The whole variable domain, filled in from reference TRBV19 and TRBJ1-2, reads DGGITQSPKYLFRKEGQNVTLSCEQNLNHDAMYWYRQDPGQGLRLIYYSQIVNDFQKGDIAEGYSVSREKKESFPLTVTSAQKNPTAFYLCASSEQGARGNYGYTFGSGTRLTVV.